This T cell receptor (beta chain) was recovered during a study of naive and memory T cell subsets. CDR1 and CDR2 from the germline V gene are MDHEN and SYDVKM. Trimming stripped 6 bases from V and 2 bases from J, with 8 bases between. CDR3 size: 12 residues. Two oligonucleotides, mixed equimolar, formed the beta constant-region primer covering TRBC1 and TRBC2. Nested alpha and beta constant-region primers with the SP2 primer drove four PCR rounds on ligated cDNA. Using its own MiXCR run on the UMI-ligation and nested PCR reads, TCRdb lists one record per CDR3 protein. The data hold some 110,000 distinct CDR3 sequences, with over 30% observed a single time.

This TCR derives from a human donor in good health. The chain links TRBV28 to TRBJ2-7; D ambiguous. The sequenced sample consisted of central memory CD4+ T cells from blood. The CDR3 DNA is TGTGCCAGCAGCCAACTGCCCTACGAGCAGTACTTC. Protein sequence: CASSQLPYEQYF.